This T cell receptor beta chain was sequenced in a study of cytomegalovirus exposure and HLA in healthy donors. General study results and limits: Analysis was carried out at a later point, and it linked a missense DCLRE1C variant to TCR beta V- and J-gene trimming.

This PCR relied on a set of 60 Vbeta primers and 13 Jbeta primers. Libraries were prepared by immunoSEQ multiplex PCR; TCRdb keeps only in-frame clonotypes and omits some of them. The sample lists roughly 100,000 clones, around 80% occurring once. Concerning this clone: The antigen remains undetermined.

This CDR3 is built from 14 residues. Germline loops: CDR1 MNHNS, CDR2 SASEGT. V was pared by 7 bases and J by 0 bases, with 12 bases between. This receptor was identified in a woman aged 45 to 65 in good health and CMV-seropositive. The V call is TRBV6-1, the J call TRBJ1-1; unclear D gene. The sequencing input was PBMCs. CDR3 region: CASTGSFMNTEAFF. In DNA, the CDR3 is TGTGCCAGCACCGGGAGCTTCATGAACACTGAAGCTTTCTTT.